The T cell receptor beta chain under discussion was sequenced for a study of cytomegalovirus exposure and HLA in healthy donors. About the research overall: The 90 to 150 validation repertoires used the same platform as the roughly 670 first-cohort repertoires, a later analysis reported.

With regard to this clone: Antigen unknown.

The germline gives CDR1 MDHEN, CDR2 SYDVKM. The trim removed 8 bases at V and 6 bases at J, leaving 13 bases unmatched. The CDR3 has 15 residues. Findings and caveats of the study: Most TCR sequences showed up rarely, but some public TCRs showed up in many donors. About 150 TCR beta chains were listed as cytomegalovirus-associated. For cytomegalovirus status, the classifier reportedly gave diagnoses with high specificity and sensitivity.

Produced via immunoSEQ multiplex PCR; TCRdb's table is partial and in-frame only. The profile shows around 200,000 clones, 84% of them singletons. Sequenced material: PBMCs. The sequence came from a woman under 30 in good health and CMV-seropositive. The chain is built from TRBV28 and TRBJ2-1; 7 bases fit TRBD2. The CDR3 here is CASLTRGGFPNEQFF. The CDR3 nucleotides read TGTGCCAGCCTAACGCGCGGGGGTTTCCCCAATGAGCAGTTCTTC.